Following are 15 T cell receptor beta chains from one sample sequenced in a study of blood T cell repertoires in COVID-19. TCRdb keeps only in-frame clones here, not all; method: immunoSEQ multiplex PCR. Here the sample spans more than 150,000 clones, roughly three quarters being singletons. The sequenced sample was PBMCs or T cells enriched from blood (not recorded which). The receptors stem from a man aged 55 to 70 who had been exposed to COVID-19.

This chain uses TRBV7-9 with TRBJ1-2; 9 bases fit TRBD1. The V segment lost 4 bases and the J segment 4 bases; nucleotides outside the gene matches: 10. The CDR3 contains 16 residues. Looked up from germline, CDR1 is SEHNR and CDR2 is FQNEAQ (reference sequence). The CDR3 sequence: CASSYNRDREPYGYTF. The DNA for the CDR3 is TGTGCCAGCAGCTACAACCGGGACAGGGAACCCTATGGCTACACCTTC.

The table lists this clone with a count of one. The chain joins TRBV3-1 (or the pseudogene TRBV3-2) to TRBJ2-3; D is uncertain. The CDR3 contains 14 residues. V shed 4 bases and J shed 2 bases, with 10 bases lying between them. Germline assignment: CDR1 LGHDT and CDR2 YNNKEL (reference sequence). The CDR3 region is CASSPRLYTDTQYF. The CDR3 nucleotides read TGTGCCAGCAGCCCTCGACTGTACACAGATACGCAGTATTTT.

The chain joins TRBV2 to TRBJ2-7; a weak D match, TRBD2 (6 bases). This CDR3 is 17 amino acids long. Per germline, CDR1 SNHLY and CDR2 FYNNEI. V lost 6 bases, J lost 3 bases, and 24 bases lay in between. The CDR3 reads CASSLASGSGYFYEQYF. The CDR3 DNA reads TGTGCCAGCAGCCTTGCCTCGGGTAGCGGTTATTTCTACGAGCAGTACTTC. The whole variable domain, filled in from reference TRBV2 and TRBJ2-7, reads EPEVTQTPSHQVTQMGQEVILRCVPISNHLYFYWYRQILGQKVEFLVSFYNNEISEKSEIFDDQFSVERPDGSNFTLKIRSTKLEDSAMYFCASSLASGSGYFYEQYFGPGTRLTVT.

This sequence joins TRBV7-3 and TRBJ2-1; 7 bases map to TRBD2. The length of the CDR3 is 15 residues. CDR1 is SGHTA and CDR2 is FQGTGA in the germline V gene. V lost 0 bases, J lost 8 bases, and 7 bases stayed unmatched. CDR3 loop: CASSLTAGVGYEQFF. For the CDR3, the DNA is TGTGCCAGCAGCTTAACGGCGGGAGTGGGTTATGAGCAGTTCTTC.

The rearrangement uses TRBV12-3 or TRBV12-4 and TRBJ2-7, with D perhaps matching TRBD1 (5 bases). V lost 2 bases, J lost 4 bases, and 6 bases lay in between. This CDR3 comprises 12 residues. The CDR3 DNA reads as TGTGCCAGCAGTTTAAAGGGGTACGAGCAGTACTTC. Residues: CASSLKGYEQYF.

The chain has TRBV6-5 and TRBJ2-7, with TRBD2 matching 11 bases. The CDR3 has 15 amino acids. V gave up 0 bases and J gave up 5 bases; unmatched junction bases: 3. Germline V lookup: CDR1 MNHEY, CDR2 SVGAGI. CDR3 DNA: TGTGCCAGCAGTTACTCGTCGACTAGCGGGAACGAGCAGTACTTC. It encodes CASSYSSTSGNEQYF.

This clone was observed once. The chain couples TRBV7-2 to TRBJ1-5; unclear D gene. Germline CDR1 reads SGHTA; CDR2 reads FQGNSA. There are 14 residues in the CDR3. The V end lost 7 bases, the J end lost 2 bases, and 12 bases lay between the germline ends. The CDR3 DNA follows: TGTGCCAGCATAAAGGAGAGAGGCAATCAGCCCCAGCATTTT. The encoded protein is CASIKERGNQPQHF. Drawing the rest from reference TRBV7-2 and TRBJ1-5, the complete variable domain is GAGVSQSPSNKVTEKGKDVELRCDPISGHTALYWYRQSLGQGLEFLIYFQGNSAPDKSGLPSDRFSAERTGGSVSTLTIQRTQQEDSAVYLCASIKERGNQPQHFGDGTRLSIL.

The genes are TRBV5-6 and TRBJ2-1, with 10 bases identical to TRBD2. Germline V gene sequence: CDR1 SGHDT, CDR2 YYEEEE. V dropped 4 bases and J dropped 7; count of bases not matched to a gene: 8. The CDR3 contains 15 residues. As DNA, the CDR3 is TGTGCCAGCAGCCCACTAGGGACTAGCGTTAATGAGCAGTTCTTC. It yields the protein CASSPLGTSVNEQFF.

This clone was found once. The chain recombines TRBV3-1 (or the pseudogene TRBV3-2) with TRBJ1-5; no clear D gene. V was shortened by 4 bases and J by 4 bases, with 11 bases between the two germline ends. Germline CDR1 and CDR2: LGHDT and YNNKEL (reference sequence). The CDR3 sequence is 14 residues long. The CDR3: CASSLGGQNQPQHF. CDR3 bases: TGTGCCAGCAGCCTCGGCGGGCAAAATCAGCCCCAGCATTTT.

The sample holds many counts of this clone. The rearrangement uses TRBV12-3 or TRBV12-4 and TRBJ2-7; 8 nucleotides line up with TRBD1. The CDR3 is 13 amino acids. J gave up 3 bases and V 10 bases, and 8 bases lay outside the gene matches. Here the CDR3 reads CATSGTGSYEQYF. The DNA for the CDR3 is TGTGCCACCTCCGGGACAGGAAGCTACGAGCAGTACTTC.

The rearrangement joins TRBV7-9 to TRBJ2-4, with 11 bases aligning to TRBD1. V trimming: 2 bases; J trimming: 9 bases; junction bases outside the gene matches: 9. The CDR3 loop spans 16 amino acids. CDR1 and CDR2 from the germline V gene are SEHNR and FQNEAQ (reference sequence). This CDR3 reads CASSLWTGGGRSIQYF. The CDR3 DNA is TGTGCCAGCAGCTTATGGACAGGGGGCGGTAGGAGCATTCAGTACTTC.

The rearrangement uses TRBV7-9 and TRBJ1-2; 7 bases are shared with TRBD1. J lost 5 bases, V lost 1 base, and 1 base had no gene match. CDR3 size: 13 residues. CDR1 SEHNR and CDR2 FQNEAQ come from the germline V gene (reference sequence). The CDR3 DNA reads as TGTGCCAGCAGCTTAGTACAGGGGTATGGCTACACCTTC. Translated: CASSLVQGYGYTF. Using reference TRBV7-9 and TRBJ1-2 for the parts outside the CDR3, the full variable domain is DTGVSQNPRHKITKRGQNVTFRCDPISEHNRLYWYRQTLGQGPEFLTYFQNEAQLEKSRLLSDRFSAERPKGSFSTLEIQRTEQGDSAMYLCASSLVQGYGYTFGSGTRLTVV.

The rearrangement uses TRBV11-3 and TRBJ2-3, with a possible D match to TRBD1 (5 bases). Trimming took off 4 bases at V and 5 bases at J, with 10 bases between the two ends. The CDR3 is 13 amino acids. Germline V gene sequence: CDR1 SGHNT, CDR2 YENEEA. CDR3: CASSSRQLDTQYF. The DNA of the CDR3 is TGTGCCAGCAGCTCGAGACAGTTAGATACGCAGTATTTT. The full variable domain, in which reference TRBV11-3 and TRBJ2-3 provide the parts outside the CDR3, is EAGVVQSPRYKIIEKKQPVAFWCNPISGHNTLYWYLQNLGQGPELLIRYENEEAVDDSQLPKDRFSAERLKGVDSTLKIQPAELGDSAVYLCASSSRQLDTQYFGPGTRLTVL.

The chain links TRBV12-3 or TRBV12-4 to TRBJ2-1; D unclear. This CDR3 is 13 amino acids long. V lost 6 bases and J 8 bases, leaving 14 bases between the germline ends. The DNA of the CDR3 is TGTGCCAGCAGGTATGGCCCCGTTGATGAGCAGTTCTTC. It encodes CASRYGPVDEQFF.

This clone was seen once. The V gene is TRBV24-1, the J gene TRBJ2-1, with TRBD2 matching over 13 bases. This CDR3 is 18 amino acids long. V shed 3 bases, J shed 0 bases, and the junction held 4 bases outside the gene matches. Germline CDR1 is KGHDR and CDR2 is SFDVKD. CDR3: CATSDPGLAGDSYNEQFF. In DNA form, the CDR3 reads TGTGCCACCAGTGATCCCGGACTAGCGGGAGACTCCTACAATGAGCAGTTCTTC.